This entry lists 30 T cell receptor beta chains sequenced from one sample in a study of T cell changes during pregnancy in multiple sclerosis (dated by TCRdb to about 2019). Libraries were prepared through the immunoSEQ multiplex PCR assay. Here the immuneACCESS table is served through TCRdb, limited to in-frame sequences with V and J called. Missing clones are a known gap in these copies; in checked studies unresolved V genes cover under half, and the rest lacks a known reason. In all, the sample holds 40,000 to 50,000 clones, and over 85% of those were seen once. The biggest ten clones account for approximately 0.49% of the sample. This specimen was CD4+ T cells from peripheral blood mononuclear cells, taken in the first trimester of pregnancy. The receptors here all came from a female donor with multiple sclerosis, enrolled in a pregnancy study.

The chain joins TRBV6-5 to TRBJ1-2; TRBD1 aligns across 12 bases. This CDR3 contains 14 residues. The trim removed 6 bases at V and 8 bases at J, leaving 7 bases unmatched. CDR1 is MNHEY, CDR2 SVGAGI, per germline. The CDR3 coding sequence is TGTGCCAGCAGACGGGGACAGGGGGCGTGGGGCTACACCTTC. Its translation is CASRRGQGAWGYTF.

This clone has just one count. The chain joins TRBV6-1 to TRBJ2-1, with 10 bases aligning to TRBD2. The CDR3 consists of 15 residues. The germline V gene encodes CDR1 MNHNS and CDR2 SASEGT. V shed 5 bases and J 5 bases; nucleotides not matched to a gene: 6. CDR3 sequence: CASSIERGGHNEQFF. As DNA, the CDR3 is TGTGCCAGCAGTATCGAGCGGGGGGGGCACAATGAGCAGTTCTTC.

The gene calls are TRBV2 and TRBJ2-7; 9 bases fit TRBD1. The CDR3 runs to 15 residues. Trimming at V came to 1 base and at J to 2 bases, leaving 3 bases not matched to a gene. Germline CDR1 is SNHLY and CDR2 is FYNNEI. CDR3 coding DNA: TGTGCCAGCAGTGAAGAGAGGACAGGGGCCTACGAGCAGTACTTC. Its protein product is CASSEERTGAYEQYF.

CDR3 nucleotide sequence: TGTGCCAGCAGTTACGAGGAGGGCAATCAGCCCCAGCATTTT. Its translation is CASSYEEGNQPQHF. V is TRBV6-6 and J is TRBJ1-5; D gene uncertain. The germline V and J ends were trimmed by 2 bases and 2 bases, with 7 bases remaining between them. The CDR3 is 14 residues long. Germline CDR1 and CDR2: MNHNY and SVGAGI (reference sequence).

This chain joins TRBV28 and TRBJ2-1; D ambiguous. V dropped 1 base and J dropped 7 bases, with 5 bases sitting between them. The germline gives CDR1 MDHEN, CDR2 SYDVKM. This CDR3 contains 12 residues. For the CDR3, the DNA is TGTGCCAGCAGTTTATCGGTAAATGAGCAGTTCTTC. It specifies CASSLSVNEQFF.

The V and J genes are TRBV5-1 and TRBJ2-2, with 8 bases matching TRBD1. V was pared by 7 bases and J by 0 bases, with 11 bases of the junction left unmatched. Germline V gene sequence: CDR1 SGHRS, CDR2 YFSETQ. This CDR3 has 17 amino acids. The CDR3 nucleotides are TGCGCCAGCCGACGCGAGACAGGGGCAACGAACACCGGGGAGCTGTTTTTT. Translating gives CASRRETGATNTGELFF. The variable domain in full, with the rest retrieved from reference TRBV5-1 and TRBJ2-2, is KAGVTQTPRYLIKTRGQQVTLSCSPISGHRSVSWYQQTPGQGLQFLFEYFSETQRNKGNFPGRFSGRQFSNSRSEMNVSTLELGDSALYLCASRRETGATNTGELFFGEGSRLTVL.

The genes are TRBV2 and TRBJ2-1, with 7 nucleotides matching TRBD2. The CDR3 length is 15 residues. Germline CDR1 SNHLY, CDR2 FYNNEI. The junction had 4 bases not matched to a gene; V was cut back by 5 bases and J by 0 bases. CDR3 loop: CASSPGGYSYNEQFF. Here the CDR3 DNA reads TGTGCCAGCAGTCCGGGGGGATACTCCTACAATGAGCAGTTCTTC.

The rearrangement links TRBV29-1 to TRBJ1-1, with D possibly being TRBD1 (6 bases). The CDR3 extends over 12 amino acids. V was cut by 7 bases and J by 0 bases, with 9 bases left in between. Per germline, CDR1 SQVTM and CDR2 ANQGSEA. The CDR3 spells CSGGLLNTEAFF. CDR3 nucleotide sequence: TGCAGCGGGGGGCTTTTGAACACTGAAGCTTTCTTT.

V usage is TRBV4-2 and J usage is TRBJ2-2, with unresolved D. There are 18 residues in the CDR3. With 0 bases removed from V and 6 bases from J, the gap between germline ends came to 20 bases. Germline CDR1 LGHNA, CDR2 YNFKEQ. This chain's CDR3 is CASSQETVRSGLAGELFF. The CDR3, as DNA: TGTGCCAGCAGCCAAGAGACCGTGCGATCAGGTCTCGCCGGGGAGCTGTTTTTT.

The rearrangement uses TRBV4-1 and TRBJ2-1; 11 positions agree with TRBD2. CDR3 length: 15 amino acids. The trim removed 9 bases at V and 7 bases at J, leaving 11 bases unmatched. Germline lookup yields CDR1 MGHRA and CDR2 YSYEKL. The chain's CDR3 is CASRVAGGPRNEQFF. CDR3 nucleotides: TGCGCCAGTCGGGTAGCGGGGGGGCCTAGAAATGAGCAGTTCTTC.

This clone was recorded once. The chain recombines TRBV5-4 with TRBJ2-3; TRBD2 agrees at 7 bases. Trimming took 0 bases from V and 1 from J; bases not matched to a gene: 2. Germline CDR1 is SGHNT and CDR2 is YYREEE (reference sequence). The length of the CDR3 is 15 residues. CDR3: CASSLVAGRTDTQYF. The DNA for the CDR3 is TGTGCCAGCAGCTTGGTAGCGGGCCGCACAGATACGCAGTATTTT.

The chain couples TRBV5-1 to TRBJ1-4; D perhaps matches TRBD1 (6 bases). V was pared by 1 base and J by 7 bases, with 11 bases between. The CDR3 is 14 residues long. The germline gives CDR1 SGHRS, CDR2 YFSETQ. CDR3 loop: CASSLQGIGEKLFF. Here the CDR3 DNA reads TGCGCCAGCAGCTTGCAGGGGATAGGTGAAAAACTGTTTTTT.

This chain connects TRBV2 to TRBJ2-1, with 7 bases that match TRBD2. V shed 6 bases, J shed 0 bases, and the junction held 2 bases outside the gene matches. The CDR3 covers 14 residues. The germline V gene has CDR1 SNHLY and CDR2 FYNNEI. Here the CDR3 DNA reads TGTGCCAGCAGACTAGCGAGCTCCTACAATGAGCAGTTCTTC. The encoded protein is CASRLASSYNEQFF.

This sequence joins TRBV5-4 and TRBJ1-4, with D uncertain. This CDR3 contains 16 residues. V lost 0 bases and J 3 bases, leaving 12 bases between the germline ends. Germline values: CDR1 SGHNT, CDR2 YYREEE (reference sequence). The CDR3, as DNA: TGTGCCAGCAGCTTGGTAGGCTCGGAGGCTAATGAAAAACTGTTTTTT. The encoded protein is CASSLVGSEANEKLFF.

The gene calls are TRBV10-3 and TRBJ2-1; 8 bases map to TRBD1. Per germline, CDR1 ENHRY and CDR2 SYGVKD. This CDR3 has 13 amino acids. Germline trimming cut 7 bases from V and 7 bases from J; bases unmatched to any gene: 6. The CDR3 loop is CAIMGTGRNEQFF. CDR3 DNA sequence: TGTGCCATCATGGGGACAGGACGGAATGAGCAGTTCTTC.

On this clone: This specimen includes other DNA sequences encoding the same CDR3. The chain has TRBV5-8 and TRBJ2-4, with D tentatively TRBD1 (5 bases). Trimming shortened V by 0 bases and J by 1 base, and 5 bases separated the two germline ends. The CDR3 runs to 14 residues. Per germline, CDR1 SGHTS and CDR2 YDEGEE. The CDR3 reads CASSLEGAKNIQYF. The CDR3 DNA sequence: TGTGCCAGCAGCTTGGAGGGGGCCAAAAACATTCAGTACTTC.

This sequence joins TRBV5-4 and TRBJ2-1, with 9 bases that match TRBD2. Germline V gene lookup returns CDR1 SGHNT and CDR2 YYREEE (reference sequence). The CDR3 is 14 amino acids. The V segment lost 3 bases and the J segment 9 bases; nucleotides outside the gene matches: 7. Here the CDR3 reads CASSSTAGGREQFF. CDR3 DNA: TGTGCCAGCAGCTCGACTGCGGGGGGGCGTGAGCAGTTCTTC.

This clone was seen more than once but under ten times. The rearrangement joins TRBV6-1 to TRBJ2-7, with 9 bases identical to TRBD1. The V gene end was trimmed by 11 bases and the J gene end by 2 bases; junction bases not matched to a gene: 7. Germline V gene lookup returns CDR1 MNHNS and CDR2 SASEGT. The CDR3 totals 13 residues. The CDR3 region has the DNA TGTGCCTCCGAGGACAGGGGCCCCTACGAGCAGTACTTC. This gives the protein CASEDRGPYEQYF.

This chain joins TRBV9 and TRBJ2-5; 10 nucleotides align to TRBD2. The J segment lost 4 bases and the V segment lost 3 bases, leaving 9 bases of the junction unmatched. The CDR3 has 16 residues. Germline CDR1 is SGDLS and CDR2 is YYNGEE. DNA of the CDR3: TGTGCCAGCAGCGCCGCAGCGGGGGGGCGATTAGAGACCCAGTACTTC. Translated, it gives CASSAAAGGRLETQYF.

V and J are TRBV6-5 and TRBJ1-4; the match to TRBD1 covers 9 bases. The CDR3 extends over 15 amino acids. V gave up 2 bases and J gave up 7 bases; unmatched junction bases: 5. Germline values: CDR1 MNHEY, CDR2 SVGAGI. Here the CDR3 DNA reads TGTGCCAGCAGTTACGCGGGACAGGGCGGTGAAAAACTGTTTTTT. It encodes CASSYAGQGGEKLFF.

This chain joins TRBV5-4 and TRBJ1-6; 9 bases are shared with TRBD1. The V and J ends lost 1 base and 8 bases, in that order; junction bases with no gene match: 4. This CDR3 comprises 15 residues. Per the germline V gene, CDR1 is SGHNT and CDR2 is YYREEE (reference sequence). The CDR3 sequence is CASSLTGGAYSPLHF. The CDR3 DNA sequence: TGTGCCAGCAGCTTGACAGGGGGCGCTTATTCACCCCTCCACTTT.

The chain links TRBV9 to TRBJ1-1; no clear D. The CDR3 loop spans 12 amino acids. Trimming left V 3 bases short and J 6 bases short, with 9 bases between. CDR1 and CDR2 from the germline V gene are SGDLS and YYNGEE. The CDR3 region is CASSDQASEAFF. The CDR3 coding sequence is TGTGCCAGCAGCGATCAGGCATCTGAAGCTTTCTTT. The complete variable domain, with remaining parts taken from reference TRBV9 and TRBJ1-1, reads DSGVTQTPKHLITATGQRVTLRCSPRSGDLSVYWYQQSLDQGLQFLIQYYNGEERAKGNILERFSAQQFPDLHSELNLSSLELGDSALYFCASSDQASEAFFGQGTRLTVV.

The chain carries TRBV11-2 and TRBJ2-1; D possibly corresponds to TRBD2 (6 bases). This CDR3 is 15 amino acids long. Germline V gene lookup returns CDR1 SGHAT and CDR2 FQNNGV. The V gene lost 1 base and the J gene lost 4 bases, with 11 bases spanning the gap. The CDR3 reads CASSLVWGEYNEQFF. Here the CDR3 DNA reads TGTGCCAGCAGCTTAGTGTGGGGGGAGTACAATGAGCAGTTCTTC.

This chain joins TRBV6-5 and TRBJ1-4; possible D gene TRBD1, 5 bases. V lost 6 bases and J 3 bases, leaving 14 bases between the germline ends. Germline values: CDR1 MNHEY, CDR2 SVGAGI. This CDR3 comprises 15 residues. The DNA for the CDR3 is TGTGCCAGCAGGTCAGGGTCGGCGGCTAATGAAAAACTGTTTTTT. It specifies CASRSGSAANEKLFF.

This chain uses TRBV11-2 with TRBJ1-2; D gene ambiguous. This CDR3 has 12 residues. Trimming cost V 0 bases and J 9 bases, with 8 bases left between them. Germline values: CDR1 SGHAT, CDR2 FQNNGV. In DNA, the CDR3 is TGTGCCAGCAGCTTAGAGGGCTGGAGCTACACCTTC. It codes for CASSLEGWSYTF.

The CDR3 region is CSARGASGGFYNEQFF. The CDR3 DNA sequence: TGCAGCGCCAGAGGGGCTAGCGGGGGGTTCTACAATGAGCAGTTCTTC. V is TRBV29-1 and J is TRBJ2-1; 11 positions agree with TRBD2. J gave up 3 bases and V 7 bases, and 11 bases lay outside the gene matches. This CDR3 region has 16 residues. In germline, CDR1 is SQVTM, CDR2 ANQGSEA.

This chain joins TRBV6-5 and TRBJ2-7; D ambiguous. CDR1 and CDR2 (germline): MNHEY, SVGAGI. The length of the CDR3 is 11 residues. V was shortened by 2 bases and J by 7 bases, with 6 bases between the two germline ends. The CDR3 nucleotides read TGTGCCAGCAGTTACCTGGAGGAGCAGTACTTC. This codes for CASSYLEEQYF.

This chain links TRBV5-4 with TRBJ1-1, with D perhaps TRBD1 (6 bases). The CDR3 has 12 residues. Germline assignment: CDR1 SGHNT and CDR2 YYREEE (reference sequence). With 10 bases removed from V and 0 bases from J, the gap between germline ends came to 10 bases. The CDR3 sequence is CAAGEMNTEAFF. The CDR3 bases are TGTGCCGCAGGGGAGATGAACACTGAAGCTTTCTTT.

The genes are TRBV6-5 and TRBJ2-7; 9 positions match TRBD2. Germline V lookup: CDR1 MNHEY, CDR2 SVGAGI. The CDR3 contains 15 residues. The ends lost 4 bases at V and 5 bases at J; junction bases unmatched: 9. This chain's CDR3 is CASSLTSGREDEQYF. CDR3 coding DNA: TGTGCCAGCAGTTTAACTAGCGGGCGCGAAGACGAGCAGTACTTC.

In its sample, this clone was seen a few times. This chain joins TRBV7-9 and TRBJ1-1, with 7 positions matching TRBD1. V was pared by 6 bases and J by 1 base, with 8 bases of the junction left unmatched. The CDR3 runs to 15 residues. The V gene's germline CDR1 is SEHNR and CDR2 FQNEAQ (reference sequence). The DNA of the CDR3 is TGTGCCAGCAGGGATACAGGGGTTCGGAACACTGAAGCTTTCTTT. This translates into CASRDTGVRNTEAFF.